This T cell receptor beta chain was identified during a study of Graves' ophthalmopathy and Graves' hyperthyroidism. On the study more broadly: The blood sample was drawn at first diagnosis and before any treatment.

RNA transcripts provided the template for amplifying TCR beta CDR3 regions. A first-round RT-PCR used HTBI primers, followed by a second-round multiplex PCR. TCRdb used MiXCR to reprocess the multiplex PCR reads, holding one entry per CDR3 protein. Of hundreds of thousands of distinct CDR3 sequences in the sample, roughly 39% were seen once. This clonotype was recorded a few times. Trimming left V 3 bases short and J 4 bases short, with 3 bases between. CDR3 size: 11 residues. CDR1 MDHEN and CDR2 SYDVKM come from the germline V gene. V gene TRBV28 combines with J gene TRBJ1-1; D is unresolved. The sample was peripheral blood. The clonotype comes from an adult man with Graves' ophthalmopathy. The CDR3 loop is CASSFFTEAFF. The CDR3 region has the DNA TGTGCCAGCAGTTTTTTCACTGAAGCTTTCTTT.